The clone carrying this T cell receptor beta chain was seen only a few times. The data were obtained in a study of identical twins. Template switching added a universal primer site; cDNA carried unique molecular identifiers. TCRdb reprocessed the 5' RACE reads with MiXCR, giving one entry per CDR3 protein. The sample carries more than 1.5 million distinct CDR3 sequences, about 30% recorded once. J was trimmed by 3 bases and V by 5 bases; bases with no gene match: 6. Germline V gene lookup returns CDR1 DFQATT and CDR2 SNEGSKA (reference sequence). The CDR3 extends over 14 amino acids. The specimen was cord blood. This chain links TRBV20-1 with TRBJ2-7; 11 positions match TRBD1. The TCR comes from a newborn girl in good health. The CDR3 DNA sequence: TGCAGTGCTTCCCGGGACAGGGGGTTCTACGAGCAGTACTTC. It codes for CSASRDRGFYEQYF.